The 21 T cell receptor beta chains presented below share a single source sample, sequenced in a study of cytomegalovirus exposure and HLA in healthy donors. Researchers ran the PCR with 60 Vbeta and 13 Jbeta primers. The assay was immunoSEQ multiplex PCR, and TCRdb's table has in-frame clones only and misses some. Counted here are under 200,000 clones, under 90% occurring once; the ten biggest clones make up under 2%. The specimen was PBMCs. These receptors were obtained from a young man in good health and CMV-seronegative.

A few counts support this clone. V usage is TRBV29-1 and J usage is TRBJ1-5, with 11 bases aligning to TRBD1. Germline V gene lookup returns CDR1 SQVTM and CDR2 ANQGSEA. CDR3 length: 13 amino acids. Trimming removed 7 bases from V and 5 bases from J; junction bases left unmatched: 4. The chain's CDR3 is CSAGTGGDQPQHF. The CDR3 DNA sequence: TGCAGCGCCGGGACAGGGGGGGATCAGCCCCAGCATTTT.

The chain has TRBV6-1 and TRBJ1-6; 7 nucleotides match TRBD1. J lost 6 bases, V lost 8 bases, and 7 bases had no gene match. The germline CDR1 and CDR2 sequences are MNHNS and SASEGT. The CDR3 length is 14 residues. CDR3 residues: CASCIGTVNSPLHF. The DNA for the CDR3 is TGTGCCAGCTGTATCGGGACAGTTAATTCACCCCTCCACTTT.

The rearrangement uses TRBV27 and TRBJ2-7; D gene unclear. Looked up from germline, CDR1 is MNHEY and CDR2 is SMNVEV (reference sequence). Trimming removed 8 bases from V and 0 bases from J, with 8 bases in between. The CDR3 runs to 12 residues. The CDR3 is CASGLDSYEQYF. The CDR3 region has the DNA TGTGCCAGCGGTCTAGACTCCTACGAGCAGTACTTC.

This sequence joins TRBV28 and TRBJ2-2, with TRBD2 identical over 9 bases. V gave up 0 bases and J gave up 1 base; unmatched junction bases: 6. The CDR3 length is 18 residues. The germline V gene encodes CDR1 MDHEN and CDR2 SYDVKM. The CDR3 loop is CASSLWVGREGNTGELFF. The CDR3 region has the DNA TGTGCCAGCAGTTTATGGGTCGGGCGGGAGGGGAACACCGGGGAGCTGTTTTTT.

The chain joins TRBV6-5 to TRBJ1-1; TRBD1 agrees at 10 bases. The CDR3 is 13 amino acids. Trimming cost V 2 bases and J 10 bases; bases outside gene matches: 4. Germline V gene lookup returns CDR1 MNHEY and CDR2 SVGAGI. DNA of the CDR3: TGTGCCAGCAGTTACCTTGGACAGGGGGGAGCTTTCTTT. It specifies CASSYLGQGGAFF.

This rearrangement joins TRBV2 to TRBJ2-7; D perhaps matches TRBD2 (7 bases). V dropped 6 bases and J dropped 7 bases, with 16 bases sitting between them. The germline CDR1 and CDR2 sequences are SNHLY and FYNNEI. The CDR3 extends over 13 amino acids. Here the CDR3 reads CASRRGGGEEQYF. CDR3 sequence (DNA): TGTGCCAGCAGGAGGGGGGGAGGGGAGGAGCAGTACTTC.

The J gene is TRBJ2-1, the V gene TRBV4-1, with D perhaps matching TRBD1 (5 bases). Trimming pared 3 bases from V and 7 bases from J, leaving 16 bases between. Germline-derived CDR1 and CDR2 are MGHRA and YSYEKL. This CDR3 has 15 amino acids. The CDR3 DNA follows: TGCGCCAGCAGCCAGATCAGATCAGGGCTTAATGAGCAGTTCTTC. Translating it yields CASSQIRSGLNEQFF.

The chain combines TRBV10-2 with TRBJ1-2; D unresolved. CDR1 is WSHSY, CDR2 SAAADI, per germline. The CDR3 runs to 15 residues. V lost 0 bases to trimming and J lost 8 bases, with 16 bases between them. The CDR3 spells CASSESLGRPGGYTF. The CDR3 DNA sequence: TGCGCCAGCAGTGAGTCGCTCGGGCGGCCGGGGGGCTACACCTTC.

The rearrangement joins TRBV10-3 to TRBJ1-5; TRBD1 aligns across 9 bases. The germline V gene encodes CDR1 ENHRY and CDR2 SYGVKD. V lost 3 bases and J lost 3; bases outside the gene matches: 9. There are 17 residues in the CDR3. CDR3 sequence reads: CAISDGTGPLSNQPQHF. CDR3 nucleotides: TGTGCCATCAGTGATGGGACAGGGCCCCTTTCCAATCAGCCCCAGCATTTT.

The CDR3 loop is CASSSPGLVSVVEQFF. The CDR3 DNA sequence: TGTGCCAGCAGCTCACCGGGACTAGTGTCAGTGGTTGAGCAGTTCTTC. This rearrangement joins TRBV7-6 to TRBJ2-1, with 8 bases aligning to TRBD2. This CDR3 region has 16 residues. Germline V CDR1 and CDR2: SGHVS, FNYEAQ. V lost 4 bases to trimming and J lost 9 bases; unmatched junction nucleotides: 14.

The chain is built from TRBV9 and TRBJ2-1; 13 bases fit TRBD2. Trimming cost V 0 bases and J 9 bases; bases outside gene matches: 6. The CDR3 is made up of 16 amino acids. Germline assignment: CDR1 SGDLS and CDR2 YYNGEE. The CDR3 bases are TGTGCCAGCAGCGTAGAAACGGGACTAGCGGGAACTGAGCAGTTCTTC. Translating it yields CASSVETGLAGTEQFF.

The chain has TRBV7-8 and TRBJ2-3; 10 bases are shared with TRBD1. V was pared by 5 bases and J by 7 bases, with 9 bases of the junction left unmatched. Germline-derived CDR1 and CDR2 are SGHVS and FQNEAQ. The CDR3 loop spans 15 amino acids. CDR3 DNA: TGTGCCAGCAGCCCCCCCCCGGGACAGGGGAATACGCAGTATTTT. As protein: CASSPPPGQGNTQYF.

This chain joins TRBV29-1 and TRBJ2-5, with 7 bases that match TRBD2. With V trimmed by 2 bases and J by 1 base, 13 bases remained unmatched. Germline CDR1 and CDR2: SQVTM and ANQGSEA. This CDR3 has 17 residues. This CDR3 reads CSVEPTEWGGRQETQYF. The CDR3 coding sequence is TGCAGCGTTGAACCCACGGAGTGGGGGGGTCGCCAAGAGACCCAGTACTTC.

This sequence joins TRBV19 and TRBJ1-1; D may be TRBD1 (6 bases). Germline V gives CDR1 LNHDA, CDR2 SQIVND (reference sequence). The CDR3 has 15 amino acids. Trimming cost V 5 bases and J 2 bases, with 15 bases left between them. For the CDR3, the DNA is TGTGCCAGTAGTGGGCCGGGACAACTTAACACTGAAGCTTTCTTT. This translates into CASSGPGQLNTEAFF.

This clone was seen just once. The chain combines TRBV6-5 with TRBJ2-7; 9 bases line up with TRBD1. CDR1 is MNHEY, CDR2 SVGAGI, per germline. The ends lost 8 bases at V and 6 bases at J; junction bases unmatched: 8. The CDR3 is 13 residues long. This chain's CDR3 is CASSRGQGGEQYF. The CDR3 coding sequence is TGTGCCAGCTCACGGGGACAGGGCGGCGAGCAGTACTTC.

The chain recombines TRBV28 with TRBJ2-3; D remains unclear. There are 17 residues in the CDR3. Germline lookup yields CDR1 MDHEN and CDR2 SYDVKM. Trimming cost V 5 bases and J 0 bases, with 18 bases left between them. Here the CDR3 DNA reads TGTGCCAGCAGTCTCATCACCCCTCCGACTAGCACAGATACGCAGTATTTT. This gives the protein CASSLITPPTSTDTQYF.

The chain uses TRBV6-5 and TRBJ2-5; D is possibly TRBD2 (7 bases). The better agreement between TRBJ2-7 and the DNA end casts doubt on the J call. CDR3 size: 14 residues. Germline V CDR1 and CDR2: MNHEY, SVGAGI. In DNA, the CDR3 is TGTGCCAGCAGTCCTCCGGGGGGCCCCTACGAGCAGTACTTC. Protein product: CASSPPGGPYEQYF.

The genes are TRBV7-9 and TRBJ2-3; D remains ambiguous. The length of the CDR3 is 13 residues. The germline V gene has CDR1 SEHNR and CDR2 FQNEAQ (reference sequence). Trimming stripped 2 bases from V and 4 bases from J, with 7 bases between. CDR3: CASSLSVADTQYF. CDR3 nucleotides: TGTGCCAGCAGCTTATCGGTCGCAGATACGCAGTATTTT.

This clone was seen only once. The genes are TRBV4-3 and TRBJ2-1, with TRBD2 as a possible D gene (6 bases). This CDR3 has 18 amino acids. V was clipped by 4 bases and J by 4 bases, with 23 bases between them. Germline V gene data show CDR1 as LGHNA and CDR2 as YSLEER. CDR3 protein: CASSLRWLADSRYNEQFF. CDR3 DNA: TGCGCCAGCAGCCTGAGATGGTTAGCGGACTCAAGATACAATGAGCAGTTCTTC.

This sequence joins TRBV7-2 and TRBJ1-1, with D uncertain. V was cut by 5 bases and J by 11 bases, with 24 bases left in between. The germline gives CDR1 SGHTA, CDR2 FQGNSA. The CDR3 runs to 15 residues. CDR3 nucleotide sequence: TGTGCCAGCAGCGGACTCAGTTTCCTCTCGGCGGGGGCTTTCTTT. It codes for CASSGLSFLSAGAFF. Full variable domain (remainder filled in from reference TRBV7-2 and TRBJ1-1): GAGVSQSPSNKVTEKGKDVELRCDPISGHTALYWYRQSLGQGLEFLIYFQGNSAPDKSGLPSDRFSAERTGGSVSTLTIQRTQQEDSAVYLCASSGLSFLSAGAFFGQGTRLTVV.

V usage is TRBV28 and J usage is TRBJ1-2, with D perhaps TRBD1 (5 bases). Germline V gene lookup returns CDR1 MDHEN and CDR2 SYDVKM. The CDR3 covers 14 residues. Trimming left V 6 bases short and J 4 bases short, with 15 bases between. The CDR3 sequence is CASRSRGEAYGYTF. The CDR3 nucleotides read TGTGCCAGCAGGTCTCGGGGGGAGGCCTATGGCTACACCTTC.